The 12 T cell receptor beta chains below come from one sample, sequenced in a study of cytomegalovirus exposure and HLA in healthy donors. Primers: 60 Vbeta forward and 13 Jbeta reverse. Assay used: immunoSEQ multiplex PCR; TCRdb lists only in-frame clones, some missing. The sample yields 70,000 to 95,000 clones, around 81% seen once. The material sequenced was PBMCs. The receptors stem from a young man in good health and CMV-seronegative.

The CDR3 region is CAWATVSGNTIYF. The CDR3 nucleotides are TGTGCCTGGGCTACGGTATCTGGAAACACCATATATTTT. The rearrangement links TRBV30 to TRBJ1-3; no reliable D call. Germline V gives CDR1 GTSNPN, CDR2 SVGIG (reference sequence). CDR3 length: 13 amino acids. Trimming took off 5 bases at V and 1 base at J, with 9 bases between the two ends. The full variable domain, in which reference TRBV30 and TRBJ1-3 provide the parts outside the CDR3, is SQTIHQWPATLVQPVGSPLSLECTVEGTSNPNLYWYRQAAGRGLQLLFYSVGIGQISSEVPQNLSASRPQDRQFILSSKKLLLSDSGFYLCAWATVSGNTIYFGEGSWLTVV.

This sequence joins TRBV4-2 and TRBJ2-7; a weak D match, TRBD1 (6 bases). The CDR3 length is 15 residues. Trimming stripped 0 bases from V and 6 bases from J, with 15 bases between. Germline assignment: CDR1 LGHNA and CDR2 YNFKEQ. CDR3 DNA: TGTGCCAGCAGCCAAGAGTTAGGGGGTAGCTTCGAGCAGTACTTC. This codes for CASSQELGGSFEQYF.

J is TRBJ1-2 and V is TRBV6-4; 10 bases are shared with TRBD1. The CDR3 is 15 amino acids. Per the germline V gene, CDR1 is MRHNA and CDR2 is SNTAGT. The V segment lost 6 bases and the J segment 2 bases; nucleotides outside the gene matches: 6. CDR3 coding DNA: TGTGCCAGCAGGGGGACAGGGGTTCGGAACTATGGCTACACCTTC. Its protein product is CASRGTGVRNYGYTF.

The chain couples TRBV27 to TRBJ1-1, with a possible D match to TRBD1 (5 bases). V gave up 5 bases and J gave up 3 bases, with 13 bases separating them. The CDR3 consists of 14 residues. Per the germline V gene, CDR1 is MNHEY and CDR2 is SMNVEV (reference sequence). This CDR3 is CASSHQGIHTEAFF. CDR3 DNA: TGTGCCAGCAGTCACCAGGGAATTCACACTGAAGCTTTCTTT.

V and J are TRBV27 and TRBJ2-1, with D possibly TRBD1 on 6 matching bases. CDR1 is MNHEY, CDR2 SMNVEV, per germline (reference sequence). The CDR3 is made up of 14 amino acids. The V and J ends lost 5 bases and 4 bases respectively, with 12 bases between them. The CDR3 DNA reads TGTGCCAGCAGTCTAGGGGGAACATACAATGAGCAGTTCTTC. This codes for CASSLGGTYNEQFF.

The V gene is TRBV4-1, the J gene TRBJ2-3; a possible D gene is TRBD2 (6 bases). Germline-derived CDR1 and CDR2 are MGHRA and YSYEKL. V lost 1 base to trimming and J lost 3 bases, with 14 bases between them. CDR3 length equals 16 residues. The CDR3 spells CASSQGGVGRTDTQYF. For the CDR3, the DNA is TGCGCCAGCAGCCAAGGGGGGGTCGGTAGGACAGATACGCAGTATTTT.

The gene calls are TRBV7-9 and TRBJ2-5; 7 bases fit TRBD1. The DNA end favors TRBJ2-7, so the J call may be wrong. This CDR3 is built from 18 residues. Germline V gives CDR1 SEHNR, CDR2 FQNEAQ (reference sequence). The CDR3 loop reads CASSLTAPGQPTSYEQYF. In DNA form, the CDR3 reads TGTGCCAGCAGCTTAACGGCCCCGGGACAGCCTACCTCCTACGAGCAGTACTTC.

The V call is TRBV4-1, the J call TRBJ2-1, with D perhaps TRBD2 (6 bases). Trimming stripped 0 bases from V and 7 bases from J, with 13 bases between. Germline-derived CDR1 and CDR2 are MGHRA and YSYEKL. This CDR3 has 15 residues. The CDR3 sequence is CASSQDSGERNEQFF. CDR3 DNA sequence: TGCGCCAGCAGCCAAGATTCGGGGGAGAGGAATGAGCAGTTCTTC.

This chain uses TRBV5-4 with TRBJ1-1; tentative D call: TRBD1 (6 bases). V lost 1 base, J lost 10 bases, and 20 bases lay in between. CDR3 length: 15 amino acids. Germline V gene lookup returns CDR1 SGHNT and CDR2 YYREEE (reference sequence). CDR3 region: CASSLRTDSLEGAFF. The CDR3 DNA reads TGTGCCAGCAGCTTGAGGACGGACAGTCTAGAGGGAGCTTTCTTT.

The sample holds one count of this clone. The gene calls are TRBV11-2 and TRBJ2-6, with D uncertain. The CDR3 has 14 residues. With 3 bases removed from V and 3 bases from J, the gap between germline ends came to 6 bases. Germline assignment: CDR1 SGHAT and CDR2 FQNNGV. The chain's CDR3 is CASSFVVGANVLTF. In DNA, the CDR3 is TGTGCCAGCAGCTTCGTTGTTGGGGCCAACGTCCTGACTTTC.

The V call is TRBV28, the J call TRBJ1-2; TRBD1 aligns across 7 bases. The CDR3 consists of 12 residues. V shed 4 bases, J shed 5 bases, and the junction held 1 base outside the gene matches. Looked up from germline, CDR1 is MDHEN and CDR2 is SYDVKM. In nucleotides, the CDR3 is TGTGCCAGCAGTTCACAGGGGTATGGCTACACCTTC. Protein sequence: CASSSQGYGYTF.

Turning to this clone: One end of the junction fails to match germline, which may point to a read error. The rearrangement links TRBV30 to TRBJ2-1, with TRBD1 matching over 7 bases. This CDR3 region has 15 residues. The germline V gene encodes CDR1 GTSNPN and CDR2 SVGIG (reference sequence). For the CDR3, the DNA is TGTGCCTGCAACCATGGACAGGCTACCCACAATGGGCAGTTCTTC. Translation gives CACNHGQATHNGQFF.